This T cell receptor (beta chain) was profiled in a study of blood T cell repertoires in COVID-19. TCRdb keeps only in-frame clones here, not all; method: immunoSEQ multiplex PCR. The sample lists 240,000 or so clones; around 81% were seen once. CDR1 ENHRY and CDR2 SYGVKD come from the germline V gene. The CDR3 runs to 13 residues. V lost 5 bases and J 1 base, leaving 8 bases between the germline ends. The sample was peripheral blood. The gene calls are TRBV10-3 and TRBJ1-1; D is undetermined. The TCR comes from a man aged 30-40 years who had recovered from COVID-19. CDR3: CAISRQENTEAFF. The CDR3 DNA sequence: TGTGCCATCAGTAGACAAGAGAACACTGAAGCTTTCTTT.